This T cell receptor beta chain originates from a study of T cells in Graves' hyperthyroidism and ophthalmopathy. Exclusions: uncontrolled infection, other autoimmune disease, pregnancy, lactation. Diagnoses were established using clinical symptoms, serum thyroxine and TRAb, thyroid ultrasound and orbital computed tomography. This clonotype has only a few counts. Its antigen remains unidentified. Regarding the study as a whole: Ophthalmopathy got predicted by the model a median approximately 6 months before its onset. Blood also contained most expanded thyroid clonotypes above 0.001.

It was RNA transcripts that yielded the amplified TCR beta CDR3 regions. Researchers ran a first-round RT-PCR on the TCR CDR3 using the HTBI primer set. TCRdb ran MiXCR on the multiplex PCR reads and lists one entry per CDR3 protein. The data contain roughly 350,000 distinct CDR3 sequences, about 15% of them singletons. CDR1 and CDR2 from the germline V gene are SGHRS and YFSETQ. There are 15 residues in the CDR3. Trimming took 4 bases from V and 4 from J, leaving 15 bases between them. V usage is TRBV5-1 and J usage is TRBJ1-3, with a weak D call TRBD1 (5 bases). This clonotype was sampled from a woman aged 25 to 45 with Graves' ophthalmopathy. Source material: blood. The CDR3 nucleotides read TGCGCCAGCAGCCCGGACGGGGGGAGCGGAAACACCATATATTTT. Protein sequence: CASSPDGGSGNTIYF.